The 31 T cell receptor beta chains below come from one sample, sequenced in a study of human T cells and chemical hapten exposure. TCRdb ran MiXCR on the RACE reads and lists one entry per CDR3 protein. The data hold around 77,000 distinct CDR3 sequences, with about 9.4% observed a single time. Specified time point: patch test 1, 2 weeks after DPC sensitization. Treatment denoted: therapeutic diphenylcyclopropenone sensitization with weekly scalp DPC. The material sequenced was whole blood, taken in connection with sensitization to the hapten diphenylcyclopropenone (DPC). The source is a woman between 40 and 55 years old with alopecia areata. Some clones in this sample may be carry-over from other donors' samples.

This clonotype was seen repeatedly, ten times or more. The gene calls are TRBV27 and TRBJ2-3, with a weak D call TRBD1 (5 bases). The CDR3 spans 14 residues. Germline assignment: CDR1 MNHEY and CDR2 SMNVEV (reference sequence). The V gene lost 6 bases and the J gene lost 2 bases, with 12 bases spanning the gap. The CDR3 nucleotides are TGTGCCAGCAGCCCAGGGCATACCACAGATACGCAGTATTTT. Residues: CASSPGHTTDTQYF.

CDR3 in amino acids: CSVEVALGSYEQYF. CDR3 coding DNA: TGCAGCGTTGAAGTGGCTCTTGGGTCCTACGAGCAGTACTTC. The chain couples TRBV29-1 to TRBJ2-7; D is uncertain. Trimming removed 1 base at V and 1 base at J, with 11 bases between. Germline V CDR1 and CDR2: SQVTM, ANQGSEA. This CDR3 comprises 14 residues.

This clonotype was seen many times. The chain recombines TRBV12-3 or TRBV12-4 with TRBJ2-7, with D possibly TRBD2 on 6 matching bases. The CDR3 is made up of 16 amino acids. Trimming pared 6 bases from V and 2 bases from J, leaving 20 bases between. CDR3 nucleotide sequence: TGTGCCAGCAGCCGGGGACTGTCCTCCATTGCCTACGAGCAGTACTTC. It specifies CASSRGLSSIAYEQYF.

This clonotype came up a few times. The chain employs TRBV2 and TRBJ1-1, with D perhaps TRBD1 (6 bases). CDR3 length: 14 residues. The germline CDR1 and CDR2 sequences are SNHLY and FYNNEI. The V end lost 6 bases, the J end lost 1 base, and 12 bases lay between the germline ends. CDR3 in amino acids: CASRDRQENTEAFF. CDR3 DNA sequence: TGTGCCAGCAGGGATAGACAGGAGAACACTGAAGCTTTCTTT.

This clonotype was counted a few times. The chain recombines TRBV5-4 with TRBJ2-5; 14 bases fit TRBD2. The CDR3 is 16 residues long. The junction had 1 base not matched to a gene; V was cut back by 0 bases and J by 3 bases. CDR1 is SGHNT and CDR2 is YYREEE in the germline V gene (reference sequence). For the CDR3, the DNA is TGTGCCAGCAGCTTGGGACTAGCGGGGGGGGAAGAGACCCAGTACTTC. This translates into CASSLGLAGGEETQYF.

The V gene is TRBV29-1, the J gene TRBJ1-1, with 9 bases matching TRBD1. The CDR3 consists of 14 residues. CDR1 is SQVTM, CDR2 ANQGSEA, per germline. V shed 6 bases, J shed 5 bases, and the junction held 10 bases outside the gene matches. For the CDR3, the DNA is TGCAGCGTGGTTGATACAGGGGGCGAAACTGAAGCTTTCTTT. Translating gives CSVVDTGGETEAFF.

The rearrangement links TRBV1 to TRBJ1-1; TRBD1 was called by the table and not checked on the DNA. TRBV1 is designated a pseudogene. The CDR3 runs to 16 residues. The CDR3 loop is CTSSQEITTAPSEAFF. Here the CDR3 DNA reads TGCACCAGCAGCCAAGAAATTACGACAGCCCCTTCGGAAGCTTTCTTT.

The chain recombines TRBV28 with TRBJ2-6; D remains ambiguous. Per the germline V gene, CDR1 is MDHEN and CDR2 is SYDVKM. CDR3 size: 15 residues. Trimming stripped 2 bases from V and 3 bases from J, with 8 bases between. CDR3 nucleotide sequence: TGTGCCAGCAGTTTAATAGGGAATGGGGCCAACGTCCTGACTTTC. It specifies CASSLIGNGANVLTF.

The rearrangement joins TRBV7-2 to TRBJ2-2, with TRBD2 matching over 8 bases. The CDR3 extends over 18 amino acids. Germline V lookup: CDR1 SGHTA, CDR2 FQGNSA. The V gene end was trimmed by 3 bases and the J gene end by 4 bases; junction bases not matched to a gene: 13. In nucleotides, the CDR3 is TGTGCCAGCAGCTTTCGCCGACCGGGACTAGGGGGCACCGGGGAGCTGTTTTTT. Protein product: CASSFRRPGLGGTGELFF.

This clonotype showed up many times. The V and J genes are TRBV7-9 and TRBJ2-1; D possibly corresponds to TRBD1 (6 bases). This CDR3 is built from 16 residues. CDR1 is SEHNR and CDR2 is FQNEAQ in the germline V gene (reference sequence). The ends were cut back, 10 bases at V and 3 bases at J, with 22 bases in the middle. The CDR3 spells CAIQKSTGTNYNEQFF. CDR3 bases: TGTGCCATTCAAAAATCCACAGGGACAAACTACAATGAGCAGTTCTTC.

Only a few counts were recorded for this clonotype. The junction does not match germline at one end; this may be a read error. This chain uses TRBV6-1 with TRBJ1-1, with 8 bases identical to TRBD1. The germline gives CDR1 MNHNS, CDR2 SASEGT. This CDR3 spans 15 amino acids. The CDR3, as DNA: TGTACCAGCAGTGAACAGACAGGGGAGGGGGCTGAAGCTTTCTTT. This codes for CTSSEQTGEGAEAFF.

The chain uses TRBV20-1 and TRBJ2-1; tentatively, D is TRBD2 (6 bases). The ends were cut back, 3 bases at V and 1 base at J, with 16 bases in the middle. Germline V CDR1 and CDR2: DFQATT, SNEGSKA (reference sequence). The CDR3 runs 16 residues. This CDR3 is CSASPFLASSYNEQFF. CDR3 DNA sequence: TGCAGTGCTAGTCCCTTTCTAGCGAGTTCCTACAATGAGCAGTTCTTC.

Many counts were recorded for this clonotype. This chain uses TRBV28 with TRBJ1-2; no firm D call. This CDR3 region has 11 residues. Germline CDR1 reads MDHEN; CDR2 reads SYDVKM. The V gene lost 5 bases and the J gene lost 7 bases, with 8 bases spanning the gap. CDR3 sequence: CASSPSLGYTF. The CDR3 DNA reads TGTGCCAGCAGTCCGTCTCTTGGCTACACCTTC.

About this clonotype itself: A much larger clone sits a single nucleotide away, making a read error possible. The CDR3 sequence: CACSITSGGTYEQYF. The CDR3, as DNA: TGTGCCTGTAGTATAACGTCCGGCGGAACCTACGAGCAGTACTTC. This chain joins TRBV19 and TRBJ2-7; D remains ambiguous. The length of the CDR3 is 15 residues. Germline CDR1 and CDR2: LNHDA and SQIVND (reference sequence). Based on the CDR3 plus reference TRBV19 and TRBJ2-7, the full variable domain is DGGITQSPKYLFRKEGQNVTLSCEQNLNHDAMYWYRQDPGQGLRLIYYSQIVNDFQKGDIAEGYSVSREKKESFPLTVTSAQKNPTAFYLCACSITSGGTYEQYFGPGTRLTVT.

Only a few counts were recorded for this clonotype. The chain links TRBV30 to TRBJ1-2; D is perhaps TRBD1 (6 bases). The CDR3 runs 15 residues. V gave up 2 bases and J gave up 0 bases, with 13 bases separating them. The V gene's germline CDR1 is GTSNPN and CDR2 SVGIG (reference sequence). CDR3 sequence (DNA): TGTGCCTGGAGTTCCGCAGGGGAAGCTAACTATGGCTACACCTTC. The encoded protein is CAWSSAGEANYGYTF.

The chain is built from TRBV18 and TRBJ1-1, with D uncertain. The ends were cut back, 9 bases at V and 5 bases at J, with 10 bases in the middle. Germline CDR1 reads KGHSH; CDR2 reads LQKENI. The CDR3 totals 11 residues. The CDR3 spells CASSARTEAFF. DNA of the CDR3: TGTGCCAGTTCGGCGAGGACTGAAGCTTTCTTT.

This clonotype turned up a few times. The V and J genes are TRBV7-2 and TRBJ2-2, with D uncertain. Germline CDR1 and CDR2: SGHTA and FQGNSA. The CDR3 has 15 amino acids. V was clipped by 1 base and J by 2 bases, with 8 bases between them. CDR3 loop: CASSLVTANTGELFF. In nucleotides, the CDR3 is TGTGCCAGCAGCTTAGTAACCGCCAACACCGGGGAGCTGTTTTTT.

The rearrangement links TRBV4-3 to TRBJ2-3, with 9 bases that match TRBD1. Germline values: CDR1 LGHNA, CDR2 YSLEER. The V gene end was trimmed by 4 bases and the J gene end by 2 bases; junction bases not matched to a gene: 4. The CDR3 covers 15 residues. DNA of the CDR3: TGCGCCAGCAGCCCGACAGGGGGAGTCACAGATACGCAGTATTTT. Amino acid sequence: CASSPTGGVTDTQYF.

This chain joins TRBV28 and TRBJ2-3; 8 bases are shared with TRBD2. Germline V CDR1 and CDR2: MDHEN, SYDVKM. V shed 7 bases and J 0 bases; nucleotides not matched to a gene: 9. This CDR3 is built from 16 residues. CDR3 loop: CASNHPGGGSTDTQYF. CDR3 bases: TGTGCCAGCAACCACCCCGGGGGGGGAAGCACAGATACGCAGTATTTT.

This clonotype was seen many times. At one end, the junction sequence differs from germline, possibly due to a read error. V gene TRBV6-1 combines with J gene TRBJ1-3; D not resolved. The CDR3 length is 12 residues. Germline V CDR1 and CDR2: MNHNS, SASEGT. This chain's CDR3 is CASTEGGDTIYF. The CDR3 bases are TGTGCCAGCACTGAAGGTGGGGACACCATATATTTT.

This clonotype was counted at least ten times. V gene TRBV29-1 combines with J gene TRBJ1-6; maybe TRBD1 (5 bases). Trimming removed 4 bases from V and 1 base from J, with 5 bases in between. The CDR3 consists of 13 residues. Germline V gene lookup returns CDR1 SQVTM and CDR2 ANQGSEA. The CDR3, as DNA: TGCAGCGTTGGACAGTCCTATAATTCACCCCTCCACTTT. As protein: CSVGQSYNSPLHF.

This clonotype was observed a few times. The V gene is TRBV6-5, the J gene TRBJ2-6, with TRBD2 matching over 13 bases. V dropped 6 bases and J dropped 3; count of bases not matched to a gene: 5. The CDR3 extends over 17 amino acids. Germline CDR1 and CDR2: MNHEY and SVGAGI. The CDR3 DNA sequence: TGTGCCAGCAGCCCGACTAGCGGGGGGAGTGGGGCCAACGTCCTGACTTTC. This translates into CASSPTSGGSGANVLTF.

This clonotype was recorded at least ten times. This chain links TRBV6-2 or TRBV6-3 with TRBJ2-1; D is unclear. V gave up 3 bases and J gave up 7 bases, with 4 bases separating them. Germline loops: CDR1 MNHEY, CDR2 SVGEGT. The CDR3 totals 11 residues. The CDR3 is CASSYSNEQFF. The CDR3 DNA sequence: TGTGCCAGCAGTTATTCGAATGAGCAGTTCTTC.

In this sample, this clonotype turned up a few times. V and J are TRBV5-1 and TRBJ2-1, with 10 bases identical to TRBD2. The CDR3 is 15 amino acids. Germline CDR1 and CDR2: SGHRS and YFSETQ. Trimming cost V 0 bases and J 6 bases; bases outside gene matches: 3. The CDR3 DNA sequence: TGCGCCAGCAGCTTGGTAGCTAGCGGGGGCAATGAGCAGTTCTTC. Protein sequence: CASSLVASGGNEQFF.

This clonotype was seen ten or more times. This chain connects TRBV7-8 to TRBJ1-4, with D hard to call. This CDR3 has 16 residues. V dropped 3 bases and J dropped 1 base, with 12 bases sitting between them. Germline V gives CDR1 SGHVS, CDR2 FQNEAQ. For the CDR3, the DNA is TGTGCCAGCAGCTTGGGGAATTCCGGAACTAATGAAAAACTGTTTTTT. Translation: CASSLGNSGTNEKLFF.

Many counts were recorded for this clonotype. This sequence joins TRBV5-4 and TRBJ2-6; unclear D gene. Trimming cost V 0 bases and J 0 bases, with 10 bases left between them. The germline CDR1 and CDR2 sequences are SGHNT and YYREEE (reference sequence). The CDR3 loop spans 17 amino acids. CDR3 coding DNA: TGTGCCAGCAGCTTGGACGGTCCCAGCTCTGGGGCCAACGTCCTGACTTTC. It encodes CASSLDGPSSGANVLTF.

This clonotype was seen repeatedly, ten times or more. The CDR3: CSAAGADTEAFF. The CDR3 region has the DNA TGCAGTGCCGCGGGGGCAGACACTGAAGCTTTCTTT. The rearrangement links TRBV20-1 to TRBJ1-1, with a tentative D call TRBD1 (6 bases). V gave up 6 bases and J gave up 3 bases, with 11 bases separating them. There are 12 residues in the CDR3. Germline values: CDR1 DFQATT, CDR2 SNEGSKA (reference sequence).

This clonotype was observed many times. The chain combines TRBV18 with TRBJ2-7; TRBD1 aligns across 9 bases. Germline V CDR1 and CDR2: KGHSH, LQKENI. The CDR3 loop spans 15 amino acids. Germline trimming cut 4 bases from V and 3 bases from J; bases unmatched to any gene: 7. As DNA, the CDR3 is TGTGCCAGCTCACTCGAACCGGGACAGGGCTACGAGCAGTACTTC. Protein sequence: CASSLEPGQGYEQYF.

The V call is TRBV9, the J call TRBJ1-1; D unresolved. The CDR3 totals 13 residues. The V and J ends lost 5 bases and 4 bases respectively, with 12 bases between them. Germline CDR1 reads SGDLS; CDR2 reads YYNGEE. DNA for the CDR3: TGTGCCAGCAGTATTGGAGGGAGCACTGAAGCTTTCTTT. This sequence encodes CASSIGGSTEAFF.

This clonotype was counted at least ten times. The V call is TRBV9, the J call TRBJ2-3, with D unclear. CDR3 length: 14 residues. V dropped 2 bases and J dropped 1 base, with 8 bases sitting between them. CDR1 and CDR2 (germline): SGDLS, YYNGEE. The CDR3 reads CASSVGARTDTQYF. CDR3 nucleotide sequence: TGTGCCAGCAGCGTTGGTGCCCGCACAGATACGCAGTATTTT.

There are many counts of this clonotype. This chain links TRBV14 with TRBJ1-5; a possible D gene is TRBD1 (5 bases). V lost 4 bases and J 6 bases, leaving 13 bases between the germline ends. In germline, CDR1 is SGHDN, CDR2 FVKESK. CDR3 length: 14 amino acids. CDR3 nucleotides: TGTGCCAGCAGCCGTGGGGGATCAGGTCAGCCCCAGCATTTT. It encodes CASSRGGSGQPQHF.